The 32 T cell receptor beta chains below all came from one sample that was sequenced in a study of cytomegalovirus exposure and HLA in healthy donors. The PCR made use of 60 Vbeta and 13 Jbeta primers. Sequencing used immunoSEQ multiplex PCR; TCRdb keeps in-frame clones, though not all of them. In the table there are around 110,000 clones, 8.5% to 10% of which are singletons. Sample: PBMCs. The receptors were sampled from a man aged 25-45 years in good health and CMV-seronegative.

The CDR3 protein is CASGDRSYGYTF. The DNA of the CDR3 is TGTGCCAGCGGGGACAGGTCCTATGGCTACACCTTC. The V gene is TRBV6-1, the J gene TRBJ1-2, with 8 bases lining up with TRBD1. Germline V CDR1 and CDR2: MNHNS, SASEGT. With 8 bases clipped from V and 4 bases from J, the junction kept 3 bases outside the gene matches. This CDR3 is 12 amino acids long.

The rearrangement links TRBV7-2 to TRBJ2-5; 8 nucleotides line up with TRBD1. Unmatched junction bases numbered 6, after V lost 1 base and J lost 5 bases. Germline V gene sequence: CDR1 SGHTA, CDR2 FQGNSA. The CDR3 contains 15 residues. CDR3 DNA sequence: TGTGCCAGCAGCTTAGGGGCAGGGGGCCGGGAGACCCAGTACTTC. This codes for CASSLGAGGRETQYF.

The V gene is TRBV9, the J gene TRBJ2-1, with 10 bases identical to TRBD2. This CDR3 has 15 residues. Germline V gene lookup returns CDR1 SGDLS and CDR2 YYNGEE. Unmatched junction bases numbered 4, after V lost 3 bases and J lost 4 bases. CDR3 sequence reads: CASSDGTSVYNEQFF. Written as DNA, the CDR3 is TGTGCCAGCAGCGACGGGACTAGCGTTTACAATGAGCAGTTCTTC.

The CDR3 reads CASSITPGDNQPQHF. The CDR3 DNA is TGTGCCAGTAGTATAACGCCAGGGGACAATCAGCCCCAGCATTTT. The gene calls are TRBV19 and TRBJ1-5, with D possibly TRBD1 on 6 matching bases. There are 15 residues in the CDR3. Germline loops: CDR1 LNHDA, CDR2 SQIVND (reference sequence). The V and J ends lost 2 bases and 3 bases respectively, with 11 bases between them.

This sequence joins TRBV27 and TRBJ1-2; TRBD1 agrees at 7 bases. V shed 2 bases, J shed 8 bases, and the junction held 8 bases outside the gene matches. Germline V gene sequence: CDR1 MNHEY, CDR2 SMNVEV (reference sequence). This CDR3 contains 14 residues. CDR3 protein: CASSLRTGVGGYTF. The CDR3 bases are TGTGCCAGCAGTTTAAGGACAGGCGTAGGAGGCTACACCTTC.

The V and J genes are TRBV12-5 and TRBJ2-3; possibly TRBD2 for D (6 bases). The CDR3 has 14 amino acids. With 3 bases removed from V and 4 bases from J, the gap between germline ends came to 11 bases. In germline, CDR1 is LGHNT, CDR2 FRNRAP. As DNA, the CDR3 is TGTGCTAGTGGTTTCTCCGGGAGTGCAGATACGCAGTATTTT. This gives the protein CASGFSGSADTQYF. Complete variable domain (other parts from reference TRBV12-5 and TRBJ2-3): DARVTQTPRHKVTEMGQEVTMRCQPILGHNTVFWYRQTMMQGLELLAYFRNRAPLDDSGMPKDRFSAEMPDATLATLKIQPSEPRDSAVYFCASGFSGSADTQYFGPGTRLTVL.

V usage is TRBV11-2 and J usage is TRBJ2-2, with TRBD1 as a possible D gene (6 bases). This CDR3 spans 14 amino acids. Trimming removed 6 bases from V and 4 bases from J, with 12 bases in between. Germline lookup yields CDR1 SGHAT and CDR2 FQNNGV. The CDR3 DNA is TGTGCCAGCAGTTTCACAGGGTTCACCGGGGAGCTGTTTTTT. Its translation: CASSFTGFTGELFF.

J is TRBJ2-3 and V is TRBV9; possibly TRBD1 for D (5 bases). CDR3 length: 14 residues. V lost 0 bases and J lost 9, with 14 bases in between. Per germline, CDR1 SGDLS and CDR2 YYNGEE. The CDR3 loop is CASSVELAPGTQYF. CDR3 DNA sequence: TGTGCCAGCAGCGTAGAGCTGGCTCCAGGGACGCAGTATTTT. The entire variable domain, with the rest obtained from reference TRBV9 and TRBJ2-3, is as follows: DSGVTQTPKHLITATGQRVTLRCSPRSGDLSVYWYQQSLDQGLQFLIQYYNGEERAKGNILERFSAQQFPDLHSELNLSSLELGDSALYFCASSVELAPGTQYFGPGTRLTVL.

This clone was recorded a few times. This rearrangement joins TRBV9 to TRBJ1-2; perhaps TRBD1 as D (6 bases). Between the trimmed V and J ends, which lost 4 bases and 5 bases, there was a span of 12 bases. The V gene's germline CDR1 is SGDLS and CDR2 YYNGEE. This CDR3 contains 13 residues. CDR3 region: CASSMERGYGYTF. The DNA for the CDR3 is TGTGCCAGCAGCATGGAAAGGGGGTATGGCTACACCTTC. The full variable domain, in which reference TRBV9 and TRBJ1-2 provide the parts outside the CDR3, is DSGVTQTPKHLITATGQRVTLRCSPRSGDLSVYWYQQSLDQGLQFLIQYYNGEERAKGNILERFSAQQFPDLHSELNLSSLELGDSALYFCASSMERGYGYTFGSGTRLTVV.

This sequence joins TRBV25-1 and TRBJ2-7; maybe TRBD2 (6 bases). The CDR3 is 14 residues long. Germline loops: CDR1 MGHDK, CDR2 SYGVNS. Trimming removed 1 base from V and 1 base from J, with 8 bases in between. The CDR3 reads CASSESGTSYEQYF. CDR3 bases: TGTGCCAGCAGTGAATCAGGGACTTCCTACGAGCAGTACTTC.

The V call is TRBV30, the J call TRBJ2-1, with D possibly TRBD2 on 5 matching bases. Trimming took off 1 base at V and 9 bases at J, with 13 bases between the two ends. The CDR3 covers 13 residues. Germline CDR1 and CDR2: GTSNPN and SVGIG (reference sequence). CDR3 sequence reads: CAWSGTPLGEQFF. DNA of the CDR3: TGTGCCTGGAGTGGGACTCCCTTGGGTGAGCAGTTCTTC.

In its sample, this clone was seen a few times. V and J are TRBV19 and TRBJ2-7; D perhaps matches TRBD2 (5 bases). With 7 bases removed from V and 0 bases from J, the gap between germline ends came to 10 bases. Germline-derived CDR1 and CDR2 are LNHDA and SQIVND (reference sequence). This CDR3 contains 13 residues. CDR3 sequence: CASTSADSYEQYF. DNA for the CDR3: TGTGCCAGTACCTCAGCGGACTCCTACGAGCAGTACTTC.

J is TRBJ1-1 and V is TRBV5-1; possible D gene TRBD1, 6 bases. This CDR3 region has 16 residues. Trimming stripped 0 bases from V and 1 base from J, with 13 bases between. Germline V CDR1 and CDR2: SGHRS, YFSETQ. The CDR3 coding sequence is TGCGCCAGCAGCTTGGAGCTTGCCAGGGGGAACACTGAAGCTTTCTTT. Translating gives CASSLELARGNTEAFF.

This clone has just a few counts. The genes are TRBV10-1 and TRBJ2-1, with D perhaps matching TRBD1 (6 bases). With 3 bases removed from V and 5 bases from J, the gap between germline ends came to 11 bases. The germline V gene encodes CDR1 WNHNN and CDR2 SYGVQD (reference sequence). The CDR3 length is 14 residues. The CDR3 region has the DNA TGCGCCAGCAGTGATGGACAGCCGAACAATGAGCAGTTCTTC. Protein sequence: CASSDGQPNNEQFF.

This clone has only a few counts. The genes are TRBV7-9 and TRBJ2-7; tentatively, D is TRBD1 (5 bases). V lost 4 bases, J lost 4 bases, and 20 bases lay in between. The germline V gene has CDR1 SEHNR and CDR2 FQNEAQ (reference sequence). The length of the CDR3 is 16 residues. This CDR3 is CASSSSFPRESYEQYF. The CDR3 coding sequence is TGTGCCAGCAGCTCCAGTTTTCCCAGGGAATCGTACGAGCAGTACTTC.

This chain connects TRBV4-3 to TRBJ1-1; no reliable D call. The CDR3 sequence is 13 residues long. Trimming removed 3 bases from V and 3 bases from J, with 8 bases in between. Germline V gene lookup returns CDR1 LGHNA and CDR2 YSLEER. The CDR3 spells CASSHAIHTEAFF. CDR3 DNA: TGCGCCAGCAGCCATGCTATCCACACTGAAGCTTTCTTT.

V usage is TRBV6-5 and J usage is TRBJ2-5; D perhaps matches TRBD1 (5 bases). TRBJ2-7 explains the end of the DNA better; the J call may be wrong. The germline V gene has CDR1 MNHEY and CDR2 SVGAGI. The CDR3 is 16 residues long. The CDR3 bases are TGTGCCAGCAGTTACTCCGCAGGGCCTAGGGCCTACGAGCAGTACTTC. This codes for CASSYSAGPRAYEQYF.

This clone showed up just a few times. The chain is built from TRBV14 and TRBJ2-2, with unresolved D. V was trimmed by 0 bases and J by 5 bases, leaving 10 bases between them. Germline V lookup: CDR1 SGHDN, CDR2 FVKESK. This CDR3 spans 15 amino acids. DNA for the CDR3: TGTGCCAGCAGCCAAGATGCGCTGGTTACCGGGGAGCTGTTTTTT. Its protein product is CASSQDALVTGELFF.

This clone was counted only a few times. The chain is built from TRBV7-2 and TRBJ2-2; D ambiguous. V was cut by 1 base and J by 7 bases, with 7 bases left in between. Germline-derived CDR1 and CDR2 are SGHTA and FQGNSA. The CDR3 spans 13 residues. CDR3 amino acids: CASSLVADGELFF. The CDR3 DNA is TGTGCCAGCAGCTTAGTAGCAGACGGGGAGCTGTTTTTT.

The J gene is TRBJ2-7, the V gene TRBV7-3; TRBD2 matches 10 bases. V shed 0 bases, J shed 3 bases, and the junction held 2 bases outside the gene matches. The CDR3 runs 15 residues. Per the germline V gene, CDR1 is SGHTA and CDR2 is FQGTGA. CDR3 in DNA: TGTGCCAGCAGCTTAACGAGGACTAGCGGCTACGAGCAGTACTTC. Its protein is CASSLTRTSGYEQYF.

This clone was counted a single time. This sequence joins TRBV11-3 and TRBJ1-6, with 8 bases lining up with TRBD1. CDR1 and CDR2 (germline): SGHNT, YENEEA. The CDR3 totals 15 residues. J was trimmed by 7 bases and V by 4 bases; bases with no gene match: 6. The CDR3 bases are TGTGCCAGCAGCTCCGCAGGGGGCACGAATTCACCCCTCCACTTT. It codes for CASSSAGGTNSPLHF. Variable domain in full (rest from reference TRBV11-3 and TRBJ1-6): EAGVVQSPRYKIIEKKQPVAFWCNPISGHNTLYWYLQNLGQGPELLIRYENEEAVDDSQLPKDRFSAERLKGVDSTLKIQPAELGDSAVYLCASSSAGGTNSPLHFGNGTRLTVT.

This sequence joins TRBV11-3 and TRBJ2-1, with D maybe TRBD2 (6 bases). Looked up from germline, CDR1 is SGHNT and CDR2 is YENEEA. The CDR3 runs 17 residues. Trimming left V 4 bases short and J 3 bases short, with 19 bases between. CDR3 in DNA: TGTGCCAGCAGCTCGGGGACTGGAAAGAGCTTCTACAATGAGCAGTTCTTC. It codes for CASSSGTGKSFYNEQFF.

CDR3 nucleotides: TGTGCCAGCAGGCCTGACTACCAACCCGGGGAGCTGTTTTTT. As protein: CASRPDYQPGELFF. The V and J genes are TRBV7-2 and TRBJ2-2; D is perhaps TRBD2 (5 bases). The CDR3 totals 14 residues. The germline CDR1 and CDR2 sequences are SGHTA and FQGNSA. With 6 bases removed from V and 6 bases from J, the gap between germline ends came to 14 bases.

This clone has only a few counts. V and J are TRBV19 and TRBJ2-5, with D hard to call. From germline, CDR1 is LNHDA and CDR2 SQIVND (reference sequence). V was cut by 1 base and J by 1 base, with 7 bases left in between. CDR3 length: 14 amino acids. CDR3 sequence: CASSIGALQETQYF. The CDR3 region has the DNA TGTGCCAGTAGTATAGGAGCTCTCCAAGAGACCCAGTACTTC.

This chain connects TRBV18 to TRBJ2-5; 7 nucleotides line up with TRBD2. The CDR3 runs to 14 residues. The trim removed 0 bases at V and 4 bases at J, leaving 2 bases unmatched. The germline gives CDR1 KGHSH, CDR2 LQKENI. The CDR3 DNA follows: TGTGCCAGCTCACCACCGTCGGGGGGAGAGACCCAGTACTTC. Its protein is CASSPPSGGETQYF.

This clone was counted between two and nine times. The sample carries other DNA sequences with the same CDR3. This chain uses TRBV2 with TRBJ1-1; a possible D gene is TRBD1 (5 bases). The CDR3 length is 12 residues. Trimming removed 9 bases from V and 5 bases from J, with 13 bases in between. Germline V gene lookup returns CDR1 SNHLY and CDR2 FYNNEI. The chain's CDR3 is CASGQGGTEAFF. The CDR3 nucleotides are TGTGCCAGTGGCCAGGGAGGGACTGAAGCTTTCTTT.

The chain is built from TRBV11-2 and TRBJ2-7; TRBD1 matches 9 bases. Germline CDR1 reads SGHAT; CDR2 reads FQNNGV. The CDR3 runs to 17 residues. Trimming at V came to 3 bases and at J to 4 bases, leaving 13 bases not matched to a gene. DNA for the CDR3: TGTGCCAGCAGCTTTAGGTCCCCCGACAGGGGGACATACGAGCAGTACTTC. Residues: CASSFRSPDRGTYEQYF.

The table lists this clone with a few counts. One junction end disagrees with the germline gene, perhaps due to a read error. The chain combines TRBV11-1 with TRBJ2-1; the D gene is possibly TRBD2 (5 bases). The CDR3 covers 15 residues. Germline V CDR1 and CDR2: SGHAT, FQDESV (reference sequence). CDR3 sequence: CASSKAGPAGDEQFF. CDR3 DNA sequence: TGTGCCAGCAGCAAGGCCGGGCCCGCGGGCGATGAGCAATTCTTC.

The CDR3, as DNA: TGTGCCAGTAGTATACAGACAGGCACCGGGGAGCTGTTTTTT. It specifies CASSIQTGTGELFF. This chain uses TRBV19 with TRBJ2-2, with D possibly matching TRBD1 (6 bases). V gave up 2 bases and J gave up 4 bases, with 8 bases separating them. CDR1 and CDR2 from the germline V gene are LNHDA and SQIVND (reference sequence). There are 14 residues in the CDR3.

This clone was seen a handful of times. This sequence joins TRBV9 and TRBJ2-7; D may be TRBD1 (6 bases). V was shortened by 0 bases and J by 7 bases, with 14 bases between the two germline ends. The germline gives CDR1 SGDLS, CDR2 YYNGEE. The CDR3 spans 14 residues. CDR3 sequence reads: CASSVVAGVEEQYF. The CDR3 bases are TGTGCCAGCAGCGTAGTGGCAGGGGTTGAGGAGCAGTACTTC.

This clone showed up just a few times. The V call is TRBV5-8, the J call TRBJ1-2; no firm D call. The CDR3 is 14 amino acids. Germline loops: CDR1 SGHTS, CDR2 YDEGEE. V dropped 4 bases and J dropped 8 bases, with 18 bases sitting between them. The CDR3: CASSRRGIELGYTF. In DNA form, the CDR3 reads TGTGCCAGCAGCCGGCGGGGTATAGAATTAGGCTACACCTTC.

In this sample, this clone turned up a few times. This chain links TRBV6-5 with TRBJ1-6; 11 nucleotides match TRBD1. Germline-derived CDR1 and CDR2 are MNHEY and SVGAGI. CDR3 size: 15 residues. V was clipped by 2 bases and J by 7 bases; unmatched bases: 1. CDR3 loop: CASSYRTGGNSPLHF. The CDR3 coding sequence is TGTGCCAGCAGTTACCGGACAGGGGGCAATTCACCCCTCCACTTT.